Sequencing of this T cell receptor beta chain was carried out in a study of human CD8 memory T cell subsets. The study used negative magnetic separation to enrich total CD8+ T cells. The CDR3 consists of 15 residues. The germline gives CDR1 SNHLY, CDR2 FYNNEI. UMI-labeled 5' RACE was the method by which TCR beta libraries were made. TCRdb re-called the 5' RACE reads and shows each CDR3 protein once, DNA omitted. The sample's table shows some 6,700 distinct CDR3 sequences. Study results and limitations: Of all T cell receptor chains, just the beta chains were sequenced in this study.

With regard to this clonotype: The antigen remains unidentified.

The specimen sequenced was CD8+ T cells from PBMCs. The receptor was isolated from a human donor in good health. This chain joins TRBV2 and TRBJ2-5. CDR3 sequence: CASSDMDRRSETQYF. Together with reference TRBV2 and TRBJ2-5, the CDR3 gives the full variable domain: EPEVTQTPSHQVTQMGQEVILRCVPISNHLYFYWYRQILGQKVEFLVSFYNNEISEKSEIFDDQFSVERPDGSNFTLKIRSTKLEDSAMYFCASSDMDRRSETQYFGPGTRLLVL.